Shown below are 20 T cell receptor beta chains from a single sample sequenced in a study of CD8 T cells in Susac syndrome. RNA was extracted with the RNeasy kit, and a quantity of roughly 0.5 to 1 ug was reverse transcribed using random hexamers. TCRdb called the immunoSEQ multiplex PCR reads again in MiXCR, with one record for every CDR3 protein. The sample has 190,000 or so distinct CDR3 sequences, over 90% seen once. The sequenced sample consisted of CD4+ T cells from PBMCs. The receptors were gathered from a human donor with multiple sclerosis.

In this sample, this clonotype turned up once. The CDR3 DNA sequence: TGCGCCAGCAGCTTGGGACAACTTCCCTACGAGCAGTACTTC. Translating gives CASSLGQLPYEQYF. The genes are TRBV5-1 and TRBJ2-7; no clear D gene. CDR1 is SGHRS, CDR2 YFSETQ, per germline. V shed 0 bases and J shed 2 bases, with 9 bases lying between them. The CDR3 spans 14 residues. Together with reference TRBV5-1 and TRBJ2-7, the CDR3 gives the full variable domain: KAGVTQTPRYLIKTRGQQVTLSCSPISGHRSVSWYQQTPGQGLQFLFEYFSETQRNKGNFPGRFSGRQFSNSRSEMNVSTLELGDSALYLCASSLGQLPYEQYFGPGTRLTVT.

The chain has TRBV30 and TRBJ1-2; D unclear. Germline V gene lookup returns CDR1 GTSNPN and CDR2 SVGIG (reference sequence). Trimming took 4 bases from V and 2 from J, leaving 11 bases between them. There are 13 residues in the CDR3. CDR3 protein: CAWNQQTNYGYTF. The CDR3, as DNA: TGTGCCTGGAACCAACAGACGAACTATGGCTACACCTTC.

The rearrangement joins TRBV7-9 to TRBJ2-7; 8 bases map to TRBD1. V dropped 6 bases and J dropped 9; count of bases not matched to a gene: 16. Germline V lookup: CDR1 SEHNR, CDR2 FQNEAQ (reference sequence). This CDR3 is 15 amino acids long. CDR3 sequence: CASSSGDRFRVGQYF. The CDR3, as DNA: TGTGCCAGCAGTTCCGGGGACAGGTTCCGAGTTGGGCAGTACTTC.

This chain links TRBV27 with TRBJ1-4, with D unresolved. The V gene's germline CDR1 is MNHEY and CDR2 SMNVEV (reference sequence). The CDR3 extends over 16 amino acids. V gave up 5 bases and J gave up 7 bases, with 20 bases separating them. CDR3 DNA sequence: TGTGCCAGCAGTCCCCTCAGTGTAACCGAGGGTGAAAAACTGTTTTTT. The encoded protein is CASSPLSVTEGEKLFF.

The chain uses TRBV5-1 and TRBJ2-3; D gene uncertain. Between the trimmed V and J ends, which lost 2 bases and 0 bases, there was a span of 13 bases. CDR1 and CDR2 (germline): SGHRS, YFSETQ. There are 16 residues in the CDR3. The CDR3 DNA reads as TGCGCCAGCAGCTTACAACAGTCCGCTAGCACAGATACGCAGTATTTT. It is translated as CASSLQQSASTDTQYF.

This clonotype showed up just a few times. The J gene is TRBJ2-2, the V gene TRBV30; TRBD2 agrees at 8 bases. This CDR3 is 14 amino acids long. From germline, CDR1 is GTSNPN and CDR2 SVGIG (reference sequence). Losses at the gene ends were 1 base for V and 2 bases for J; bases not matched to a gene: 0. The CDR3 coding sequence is TGTGCCTGGAGTGGGACTAGCAACACCGGGGAGCTGTTTTTT. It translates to CAWSGTSNTGELFF.

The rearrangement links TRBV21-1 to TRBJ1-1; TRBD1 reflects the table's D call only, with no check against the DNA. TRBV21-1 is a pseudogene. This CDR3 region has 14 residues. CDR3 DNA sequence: TGTGCCAGCAGCCAGGGGCAGGCGAACACTGAAGCTTTCTTT. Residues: CASSQGQANTEAFF.

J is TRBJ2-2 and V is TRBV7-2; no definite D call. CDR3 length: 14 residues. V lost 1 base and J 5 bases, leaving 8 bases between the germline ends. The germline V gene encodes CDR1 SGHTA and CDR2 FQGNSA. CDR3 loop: CASSLEVQTGELFF. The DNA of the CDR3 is TGTGCCAGCAGCTTAGAGGTCCAGACCGGGGAGCTGTTTTTT.

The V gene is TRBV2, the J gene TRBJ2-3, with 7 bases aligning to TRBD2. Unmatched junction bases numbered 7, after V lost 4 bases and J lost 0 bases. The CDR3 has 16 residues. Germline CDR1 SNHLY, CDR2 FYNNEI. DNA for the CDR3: TGTGCCAGCAGTGGGCTTAGCGGGTCTAGCACAGATACGCAGTATTTT. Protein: CASSGLSGSSTDTQYF.

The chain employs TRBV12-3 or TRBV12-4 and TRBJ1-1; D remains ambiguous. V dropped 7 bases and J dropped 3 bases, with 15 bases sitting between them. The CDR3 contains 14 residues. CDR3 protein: CASTIGPGYTEAFF. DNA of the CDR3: TGTGCCAGCACAATCGGCCCGGGCTACACTGAAGCTTTCTTT.

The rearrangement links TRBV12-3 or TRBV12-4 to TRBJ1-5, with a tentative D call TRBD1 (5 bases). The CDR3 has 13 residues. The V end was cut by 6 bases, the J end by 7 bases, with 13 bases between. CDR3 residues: CASRMTVRQPQHF. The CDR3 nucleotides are TGTGCCAGCAGGATGACAGTAAGGCAGCCCCAGCATTTT.

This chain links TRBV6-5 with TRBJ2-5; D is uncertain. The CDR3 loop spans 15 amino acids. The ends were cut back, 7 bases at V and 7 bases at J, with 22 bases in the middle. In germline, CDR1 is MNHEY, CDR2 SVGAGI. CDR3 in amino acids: CASTFMNSLSGTQYF. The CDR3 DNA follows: TGTGCCAGCACTTTCATGAACAGCCTCTCGGGGACCCAGTACTTC.

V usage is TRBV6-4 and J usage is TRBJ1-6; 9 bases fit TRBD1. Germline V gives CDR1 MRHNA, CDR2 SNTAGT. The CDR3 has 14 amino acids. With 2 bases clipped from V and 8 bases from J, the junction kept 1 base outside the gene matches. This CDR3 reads CASSDGTGHSPLHF. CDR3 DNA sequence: TGTGCCAGCAGTGACGGGACAGGGCATTCACCCCTCCACTTT.

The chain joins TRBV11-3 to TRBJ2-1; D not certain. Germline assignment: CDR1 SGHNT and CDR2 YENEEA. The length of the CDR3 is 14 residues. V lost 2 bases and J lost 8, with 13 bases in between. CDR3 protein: CASSLLRTGDEQFF. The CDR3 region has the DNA TGTGCCAGCAGCTTACTCAGGACCGGCGATGAGCAGTTCTTC.

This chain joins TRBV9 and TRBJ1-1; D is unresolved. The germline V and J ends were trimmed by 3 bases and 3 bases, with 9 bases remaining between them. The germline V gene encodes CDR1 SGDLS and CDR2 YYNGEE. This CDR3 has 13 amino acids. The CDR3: CASSGHMDTEAFF. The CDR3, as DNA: TGTGCCAGCAGCGGGCACATGGACACTGAAGCTTTCTTT.

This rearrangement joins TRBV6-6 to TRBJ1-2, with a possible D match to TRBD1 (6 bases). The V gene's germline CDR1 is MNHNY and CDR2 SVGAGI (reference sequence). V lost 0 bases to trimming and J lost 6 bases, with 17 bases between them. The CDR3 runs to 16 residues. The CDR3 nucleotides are TGTGCCAGCAGTTACTCTGACTCACGGAGGGGGAATGGCTACACCTTC. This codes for CASSYSDSRRGNGYTF.

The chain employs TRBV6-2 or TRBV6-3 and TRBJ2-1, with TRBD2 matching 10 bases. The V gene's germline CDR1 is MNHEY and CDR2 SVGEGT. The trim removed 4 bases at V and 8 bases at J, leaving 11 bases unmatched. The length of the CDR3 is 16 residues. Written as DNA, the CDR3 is TGTGCCAGCAGTTCAACTAGCGGGGCCACTCCCTATGAGCAGTTCTTC. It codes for CASSSTSGATPYEQFF.

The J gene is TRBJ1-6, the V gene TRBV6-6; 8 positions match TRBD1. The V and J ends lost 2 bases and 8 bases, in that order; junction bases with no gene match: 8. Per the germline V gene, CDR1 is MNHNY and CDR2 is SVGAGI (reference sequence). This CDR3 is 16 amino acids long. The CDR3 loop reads CASSYAGPGGDSPLHF. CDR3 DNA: TGTGCCAGCAGTTACGCCGGGCCAGGGGGCGATTCACCCCTCCACTTT.

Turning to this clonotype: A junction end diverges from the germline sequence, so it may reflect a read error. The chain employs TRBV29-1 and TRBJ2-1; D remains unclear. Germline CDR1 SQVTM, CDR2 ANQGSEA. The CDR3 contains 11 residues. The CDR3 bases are TGCAGCGTTGTAGGTTCCGGGCTCCATGGCTTC. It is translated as CSVVGSGLHGF.

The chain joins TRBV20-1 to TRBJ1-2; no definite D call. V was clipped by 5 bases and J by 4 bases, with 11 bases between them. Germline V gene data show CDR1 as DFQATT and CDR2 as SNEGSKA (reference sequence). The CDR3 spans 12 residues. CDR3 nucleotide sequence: TGCAGTGCTCTTTCCGGGCCCTATGGCTACACCTTC. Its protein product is CSALSGPYGYTF.